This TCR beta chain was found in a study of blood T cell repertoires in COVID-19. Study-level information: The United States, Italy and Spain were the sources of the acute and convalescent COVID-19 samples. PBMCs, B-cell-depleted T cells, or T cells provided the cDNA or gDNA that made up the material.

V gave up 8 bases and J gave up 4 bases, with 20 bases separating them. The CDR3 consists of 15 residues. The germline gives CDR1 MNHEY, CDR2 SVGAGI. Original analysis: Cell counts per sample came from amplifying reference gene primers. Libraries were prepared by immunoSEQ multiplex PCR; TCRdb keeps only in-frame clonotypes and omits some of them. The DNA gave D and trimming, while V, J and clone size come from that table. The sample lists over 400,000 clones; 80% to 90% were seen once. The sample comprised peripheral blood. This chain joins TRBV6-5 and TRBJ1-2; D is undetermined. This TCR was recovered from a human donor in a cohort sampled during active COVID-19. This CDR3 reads CASLPGSGGRYGYTF. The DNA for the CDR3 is TGTGCCAGCCTCCCGGGGAGCGGCGGCCGCTATGGCTACACCTTC.